Reported below is one T cell receptor beta chain. Its antigen remains unidentified. The data derive from a study of cytomegalovirus exposure and HLA in healthy donors. At the level of the study: There were about 85 million unique TCRs (from HLA-typed donors) in an early data release.

This CDR3 has 13 residues. CDR1 and CDR2 from the germline V gene are SQVTM and ANQGSEA. Unmatched junction bases numbered 3, after V lost 4 bases and J lost 5 bases. The PCR contained 60 Vbeta and 13 Jbeta primers. The method was immunoSEQ multiplex PCR; TCRdb's version includes in-frame clones alone and lacks a portion of them. The sample yields about 160,000 clones, around 77% seen once. Study-wide points: The dataset shows that most TCR sequences were rare, while some public TCRs occurred in many donors.

The sequence came from a woman in her 40s in good health and CMV-seronegative. The sequenced sample consisted of PBMCs. The chain joins TRBV29-1 to TRBJ1-5, with 9 bases lining up with TRBD1. The CDR3 DNA is TGCAGCGTTGCGGGACAGGGAGATCAGCCCCAGCATTTT. It yields the protein CSVAGQGDQPQHF.